The 32 T cell receptor beta chains below come from one sample, sequenced in a study of spatial heterogeneity in lung cancer. TCRdb ran MiXCR on the 5' RACE reads and lists one entry per CDR3 protein. The table records fewer than 7,500 distinct CDR3 sequences, under 25% of them present only once. The time point here: sample taken at primary tumor resection. Without sorting, whole RNA was sequenced from tumor, nontumor lung or frozen PBMC. The sample in question was PBMCs, obtained at surgery. The source is a female donor with early-stage non-small cell lung cancer.

By share, this clonotype counts as medium-sized. This chain links TRBV12-3 or TRBV12-4 with TRBJ2-7, with D possibly matching TRBD1 (6 bases). Trimming shortened V by 3 bases and J by 2 bases, and 11 bases separated the two germline ends. This CDR3 spans 14 amino acids. The CDR3 coding sequence is TGTGCCAGCAGTTTGGGGGCAGGGACCTACGAGCAGTACGTC. Encoded protein: CASSLGAGTYEQYV.

The gene calls are TRBV5-8 and TRBJ1-5; the match to TRBD1 covers 8 bases. V shed 3 bases and J 3 bases; nucleotides not matched to a gene: 5. Germline lookup yields CDR1 SGHTS and CDR2 YDEGEE. The CDR3 runs to 15 residues. The CDR3 spells CASSSGQGFNQPQHF. The CDR3 DNA sequence: TGTGCCAGCAGCTCCGGACAGGGTTTCAATCAGCCCCAGCATTTT. Drawing the rest from reference TRBV5-8 and TRBJ1-5, the complete variable domain is EAGVTQSPTHLIKTRGQQATLRCSPISGHTSVYWYQQALGLGLQFLLWYDEGEERNRGNFPPRFSGRQFPNYSSELNVNALELEDSALYLCASSSGQGFNQPQHFGDGTRLSIL.

This clonotype was counted many times. The chain recombines TRBV11-2 with TRBJ1-1; D remains ambiguous. The CDR3 runs to 13 residues. The germline gives CDR1 SGHAT, CDR2 FQNNGV. V was shortened by 7 bases and J by 4 bases, with 13 bases between the two germline ends. CDR3 nucleotides: TGTGCCAGCACTTTTGGTGGGAGCACTGAAGCTTTCTTT. This translates into CASTFGGSTEAFF.

The sample holds a few counts of this clonotype. A read error is possible here, since a much larger clone lies one base away. The rearrangement uses TRBV2 and TRBJ2-1, with D tentatively TRBD1 (6 bases). Germline V gene lookup returns CDR1 SNHLY and CDR2 FYNNEI. The CDR3 contains 15 residues. With 1 base removed from V and 3 bases from J, the gap between germline ends came to 10 bases. The CDR3 nucleotides read TGTGCCAGCAGTGAAGGTAGCAGGGGCTACAATGAGCAGTTCTTC. Translating it yields CASSEGSRGYNEQFF. Full variable domain (outside the CDR3, taken from reference TRBV2 and TRBJ2-1): EPEVTQTPSHQVTQMGQEVILRCVPISNHLYFYWYRQILGQKVEFLVSFYNNEISEKSEIFDDQFSVERPDGSNFTLKIRSTKLEDSAMYFCASSEGSRGYNEQFFGPGTRLTVL.

Within the sample, this clonotype is medium-sized (0.01 to 0.1%). V is TRBV20-1 and J is TRBJ2-2; TRBD2 matches 13 bases. Germline V gene lookup returns CDR1 DFQATT and CDR2 SNEGSKA (reference sequence). Germline trimming cut 6 bases from V and 4 bases from J; bases unmatched to any gene: 5. This CDR3 spans 15 amino acids. DNA for the CDR3: TGCAGTGCGCGCGGGACTAGCGGGACCACCGGGGAGCTGTTTTTT. Amino acid sequence: CSARGTSGTTGELFF.

The chain employs TRBV19 and TRBJ2-1; 11 bases align to TRBD2. CDR1 and CDR2 (germline): LNHDA, SQIVND (reference sequence). The junction had 10 bases not matched to a gene; V was cut back by 5 bases and J by 4 bases. This CDR3 region has 17 residues. In nucleotides, the CDR3 is TGTGCCAGTAGTGCCCGAGCTAGCGGGGGGAGATACAATGAGCAGTTCTTC. This translates into CASSARASGGRYNEQFF.

This clonotype was found many times. V and J are TRBV11-2 and TRBJ2-3; D is unclear. V lost 5 bases, J lost 6 bases, and 12 bases lay in between. This CDR3 comprises 13 residues. Germline V gene data show CDR1 as SGHAT and CDR2 as FQNNGV. The chain's CDR3 is CASSLPPHDTQYF. CDR3 nucleotides: TGTGCCAGCAGCCTCCCCCCACATGATACGCAGTATTTT.

This clonotype was recorded many times. V usage is TRBV7-2 and J usage is TRBJ2-5; possibly TRBD2 for D (5 bases). V was cut by 0 bases and J by 4 bases, with 12 bases left in between. Looked up from germline, CDR1 is SGHTA and CDR2 is FQGNSA. The CDR3 sequence is 15 residues long. The CDR3 DNA reads as TGTGCCAGCAGCTTAGCCCAAACTAGGATAGAGACCCAGTACTTC. Amino acids: CASSLAQTRIETQYF.

This clonotype has a count of ten or more. The gene calls are TRBV7-9 and TRBJ2-7, with a weak D call TRBD1 (5 bases). The V end was cut by 1 base, the J end by 4 bases, with 5 bases between. Germline CDR1 SEHNR, CDR2 FQNEAQ (reference sequence). This CDR3 region has 12 residues. The CDR3 is CASSLGTYEQYV. The CDR3, as DNA: TGTGCCAGCAGCTTAGGGACATACGAGCAGTACGTC.

In this sample, this clonotype turned up many times. This chain uses TRBV7-9 with TRBJ1-2; no firm D call. The germline V gene has CDR1 SEHNR and CDR2 FQNEAQ (reference sequence). Trimming pared 4 bases from V and 6 bases from J, leaving 18 bases between. The CDR3 is 15 amino acids. CDR3 nucleotide sequence: TGTGCCAGCAGCTCCGCTAGTAGCCATCCTAATGGCTACACCTTC. Its translation: CASSSASSHPNGYTF.

CDR3 sequence reads: CSATGRGYTF. The CDR3 coding sequence is TGCAGTGCTACAGGGAGGGGCTACACCTTC. The V and J genes are TRBV20-1 and TRBJ1-2; the D gene is possibly TRBD1 (5 bases). The CDR3 length is 10 residues. The V end was cut by 4 bases, the J end by 8 bases, with 8 bases between. CDR1 is DFQATT, CDR2 SNEGSKA, per germline (reference sequence).

By proportion, this clonotype is medium-sized. This chain joins TRBV18 and TRBJ1-6; TRBD1 matches 8 bases. V was pared by 6 bases and J by 8 bases, with 6 bases of the junction left unmatched. The CDR3 loop spans 14 amino acids. Germline V gene sequence: CDR1 KGHSH, CDR2 LQKENI. CDR3 DNA: TGTGCCAGCTCCCCCACACAGGGGGATTCACCCCTCCACTTT. It codes for CASSPTQGDSPLHF. Full variable domain (rest looked up from reference TRBV18 and TRBJ1-6): NAGVMQNPRHLVRRRGQEARLRCSPMKGHSHVYWYRQLPEEGLKFMVYLQKENIIDESGMPKERFSAEFPKEGPSILRIQQVVRGDSAAYFCASSPTQGDSPLHFGNGTRLTVT.

This chain links TRBV7-3 with TRBJ2-7; 9 nucleotides agree with TRBD1. The CDR3 runs to 15 residues. The germline V gene has CDR1 SGHTA and CDR2 FQGTGA. The J segment lost 5 bases and the V segment lost 5 bases, leaving 10 bases of the junction unmatched. In DNA form, the CDR3 reads TGTGCCAGCAGCCCCGGGACAGGGAAAGAGGACGAGCAGTACTTC. Amino acid sequence: CASSPGTGKEDEQYF.

This clonotype qualifies as medium-sized. The V call is TRBV11-2, the J call TRBJ2-5; 7 bases align to TRBD1. CDR1 and CDR2 from the germline V gene are SGHAT and FQNNGV. Losses at the gene ends were 1 base for V and 0 bases for J; bases not matched to a gene: 5. There are 16 residues in the CDR3. CDR3 protein: CASSLAWGQNQETQYF. CDR3 in DNA: TGTGCCAGCAGCTTAGCCTGGGGACAGAACCAAGAGACCCAGTACTTC.

By proportion, this clonotype is medium-sized. The rearrangement uses TRBV5-1 and TRBJ2-2; D call uncertain. CDR1 is SGHRS, CDR2 YFSETQ, per germline. This CDR3 region has 12 residues. V was shortened by 6 bases and J by 4 bases, with 7 bases between the two germline ends. In DNA form, the CDR3 reads TGCGCCAGCAAAGCCAGCACCGGGGAGCTGTTTTTT. This sequence encodes CASKASTGELFF. The full variable domain, rest sourced from reference TRBV5-1 and TRBJ2-2, is KAGVTQTPRYLIKTRGQQVTLSCSPISGHRSVSWYQQTPGQGLQFLFEYFSETQRNKGNFPGRFSGRQFSNSRSEMNVSTLELGDSALYLCASKASTGELFFGEGSRLTVL.

The chain employs TRBV5-4 and TRBJ2-3; 10 bases are shared with TRBD2. CDR1 is SGHNT, CDR2 YYREEE, per germline (reference sequence). V was pared by 2 bases and J by 5 bases, with 5 bases of the junction left unmatched. The CDR3 contains 15 residues. Here the CDR3 reads CASSFQREGRDTQYF. The CDR3 DNA reads TGTGCCAGCAGCTTCCAGCGGGAGGGCCGAGATACGCAGTATTTT.

This clonotype was found a few times. V is TRBV14 and J is TRBJ2-1; 8 bases line up with TRBD1. The germline CDR1 and CDR2 sequences are SGHDN and FVKESK. Germline trimming cut 4 bases from V and 7 bases from J; bases unmatched to any gene: 6. The CDR3 runs to 14 residues. CDR3 bases: TGTGCCAGCAGCCCCCGGACAGGGCTGAATGAGCAGTTCTTC. Translating it yields CASSPRTGLNEQFF.

The table lists this clonotype with a few counts. The rearrangement uses TRBV6-6 and TRBJ2-5, with D uncertain. Per germline, CDR1 MNHNY and CDR2 SVGAGI (reference sequence). CDR3 size: 12 residues. V dropped 6 bases and J dropped 2 bases, with 7 bases sitting between them. The chain's CDR3 is CASSSIQETQYF. CDR3 nucleotide sequence: TGTGCCAGCAGCTCCATACAAGAGACCCAGTACTTC.

A few counts support this clonotype. The J gene is TRBJ2-1, the V gene TRBV29-1; the match to TRBD2 covers 10 bases. The germline gives CDR1 SQVTM, CDR2 ANQGSEA. J was trimmed by 4 bases and V by 1 base; bases with no gene match: 7. This CDR3 is built from 16 residues. The CDR3 nucleotides read TGCAGCGTTGAAGGGACTAGCGGAGTAAAATACAATGAGCAGTTCTTC. Protein: CSVEGTSGVKYNEQFF.

In this sample, this clonotype turned up many times. The chain carries TRBV28 and TRBJ2-7; D ambiguous. Trimming pared 10 bases from V and 0 bases from J, leaving 19 bases between. Germline CDR1 MDHEN, CDR2 SYDVKM. There are 15 residues in the CDR3. The CDR3 DNA is TGTGCCACTGCTGACGGATTTGTAAGCTCCTACGAGCAGTACTTC. This translates into CATADGFVSSYEQYF.

A single count supports this clonotype. The rearrangement links TRBV10-1 to TRBJ2-6; TRBD2 matches at 8 bases. In germline, CDR1 is WNHNN, CDR2 SYGVQD (reference sequence). The V gene end was trimmed by 6 bases and the J gene end by 2 bases; junction bases not matched to a gene: 6. CDR3 length: 16 residues. CDR3 in DNA: TGCGCCAGCAGCCCCGGGGGGGCCCCTGGGGCCAACGTCCTGACTTTC. It translates to CASSPGGAPGANVLTF.

The chain combines TRBV7-3 with TRBJ2-2; D gene ambiguous. The CDR3 is 14 amino acids. Trimming took 3 bases from V and 4 from J, leaving 9 bases between them. Germline-derived CDR1 and CDR2 are SGHTA and FQGTGA. The CDR3 loop reads CASSLVHSTGELFF. The CDR3 DNA is TGTGCCAGCAGCTTGGTCCACAGCACCGGGGAGCTGTTTTTT.

By sample fraction, this clonotype is medium-sized (0.01 to 0.1%). The chain is built from TRBV3-1 and TRBJ2-1; D perhaps matches TRBD1 (6 bases). CDR1 LGHDT and CDR2 YNNKEL come from the germline V gene (reference sequence). Trimming took off 2 bases at V and 8 bases at J, with 22 bases between the two ends. There are 17 residues in the CDR3. This CDR3 is CASSQQTGHVSRDEQFF. DNA for the CDR3: TGTGCCAGCAGCCAACAGACAGGTCATGTTTCAAGAGATGAGCAGTTCTTC.

This clonotype ranks as medium-sized. The V call is TRBV5-1, the J call TRBJ2-7; D possibly corresponds to TRBD2 (5 bases). The V and J ends lost 2 bases and 3 bases respectively, with 15 bases between them. This CDR3 has 15 residues. Germline-derived CDR1 and CDR2 are SGHRS and YFSETQ. The CDR3 loop is CASSLIAAGDYEQYF. The CDR3 coding sequence is TGCGCCAGCAGCTTAATCGCGGCCGGGGACTACGAGCAGTACTTC.

By share of the sample, this clonotype is medium-sized. The CDR3 DNA is TGTGCCAGCAGCTTAGGGAATCAAGAGACCCAGTACTTC. As protein: CASSLGNQETQYF. The chain combines TRBV13 with TRBJ2-5; no clear D gene. Looked up from germline, CDR1 is PRHDT and CDR2 is FYEKMQ (reference sequence). The CDR3 sequence is 13 residues long. Trimming took off 0 bases at V and 2 bases at J, with 4 bases between the two ends.

The chain recombines TRBV10-3 with TRBJ2-1; D call uncertain. V was clipped by 2 bases and J by 3 bases, with 5 bases between them. CDR1 and CDR2 (germline): ENHRY, SYGVKD. The CDR3 totals 13 residues. The CDR3 DNA reads TGTGCCATCAGTGAGACAGACTACAATGAGCAGTTCTTC. It yields the protein CAISETDYNEQFF.

This clonotype was seen many times. The V and J genes are TRBV11-3 and TRBJ2-6; D call uncertain. Trimming removed 3 bases at V and 8 bases at J, with 8 bases between. The CDR3 runs to 13 residues. From germline, CDR1 is SGHNT and CDR2 YENEEA. DNA of the CDR3: TGTGCCAGCAGCTTCGGACCTTCCAACGTCCTGACTTTC. It specifies CASSFGPSNVLTF. Using reference TRBV11-3 and TRBJ2-6 for the parts outside the CDR3, the full variable domain is EAGVVQSPRYKIIEKKQPVAFWCNPISGHNTLYWYLQNLGQGPELLIRYENEEAVDDSQLPKDRFSAERLKGVDSTLKIQPAELGDSAVYLCASSFGPSNVLTFGAGSRLTVL.

Within the sample, this clonotype is medium-sized (0.01 to 0.1%). The chain is built from TRBV11-2 and TRBJ2-7; D remains ambiguous. The CDR3 totals 14 residues. Germline V gives CDR1 SGHAT, CDR2 FQNNGV. The germline V and J ends were trimmed by 4 bases and 3 bases, with 13 bases remaining between them. CDR3: CASSYDSAIYEQYV. CDR3 bases: TGTGCCAGCAGCTACGACTCCGCCATCTACGAGCAGTACGTC.

This chain connects TRBV5-1 to TRBJ2-1, with TRBD2 matching over 7 bases. The CDR3 is 15 residues long. The germline V gene encodes CDR1 SGHRS and CDR2 YFSETQ. The ends lost 1 base at V and 5 bases at J; junction bases unmatched: 6. The CDR3: CASSLISGADNEQFF. CDR3 bases: TGCGCCAGCAGCTTGATAAGCGGGGCCGACAATGAGCAGTTCTTC.

This clonotype was seen a few times. This sequence may be a read error, since a much larger clone differs from it by one base. The V and J genes are TRBV2 and TRBJ1-5, with D maybe TRBD1 (6 bases). Germline values: CDR1 SNHLY, CDR2 FYNNEI. Trimming left V 9 bases short and J 0 bases short, with 15 bases between. This CDR3 is 15 amino acids long. CDR3 nucleotides: TGTGCCAGAAGCCCCGGGACAAATAGCAATCAGCCCCAGCATTTT. Its protein is CARSPGTNSNQPQHF.

This clonotype came up many times. This chain's CDR3 is CASSYVYTRNTEAFF. The CDR3 coding sequence is TGTGCCAGCAGTTACGTCTACACACGGAACACTGAAGCTTTCTTT. J is TRBJ1-1 and V is TRBV6-5; D not certain. Trimming pared 2 bases from V and 1 base from J, leaving 11 bases between. The germline CDR1 and CDR2 sequences are MNHEY and SVGAGI. The CDR3 spans 15 residues.

This clonotype was detected a few times. J is TRBJ2-3 and V is TRBV12-3 or TRBV12-4, with 10 bases that match TRBD2. The CDR3 is 15 amino acids. The V and J ends lost 3 bases and 6 bases, in that order; junction bases with no gene match: 6. This chain's CDR3 is CASSLLAGGWDTQYF. The CDR3 DNA reads TGTGCCAGCAGTTTGTTAGCGGGGGGATGGGATACGCAGTATTTT.